A single sample is the source of the 28 T cell receptor beta chains below, sequenced in a study of control samples from healthy donors and cancer patients. Using immunoSEQ multiplex PCR, the repertoire was profiled, and TCRdb retains in-frame clones only, with some absent. In the table there are more than 140,000 clones, around 94% of which are singletons. Source material: blood. These TCRs come from a man aged 35-49 years in good health.

As to this clone: This may be a read error, as it is one base from a much larger clone. The chain has TRBV4-3 and TRBJ1-1, with unresolved D. Trimming cost V 0 bases and J 1 base, with 3 bases left between them. Germline-derived CDR1 and CDR2 are LGHNA and YSLEER. The CDR3 is 13 amino acids. In DNA, the CDR3 is TGCGCCAGCAGCCAAGAACGGAACACTGAAGCTTTCTTT. It translates to CASSQERNTEAFF.

This chain links TRBV19 with TRBJ1-5; the D is unclear. Per germline, CDR1 LNHDA and CDR2 SQIVND (reference sequence). The CDR3 length is 12 residues. Trimming took off 3 bases at V and 6 bases at J, with 6 bases between the two ends. Written as DNA, the CDR3 is TGTGCCAGTAGTATTATACGTCAGCCCCAGCATTTT. Translation: CASSIIRQPQHF.

The chain links TRBV2 to TRBJ1-5; a weak D match, TRBD1 (6 bases). The CDR3 extends over 13 amino acids. Germline V gene data show CDR1 as SNHLY and CDR2 as FYNNEI. Trimming shortened V by 8 bases and J by 3 bases, and 11 bases separated the two germline ends. CDR3 nucleotide sequence: TGTGCCAGCCAATACAGGGACAATCAGCCCCAGCATTTT. Protein product: CASQYRDNQPQHF.

The chain has TRBV2 and TRBJ1-5, with TRBD1 as a possible D gene (5 bases). V dropped 0 bases and J dropped 5 bases, with 20 bases sitting between them. The CDR3 length is 18 residues. The germline V gene encodes CDR1 SNHLY and CDR2 FYNNEI. CDR3 region: CASSEALWGRPRDQPQHF. The CDR3 region has the DNA TGTGCCAGCAGTGAAGCGCTTTGGGGCAGGCCTAGGGATCAGCCCCAGCATTTT.

For the CDR3, the DNA is TGTGCCAGGGACGGGGGACCCACAGATACGCAGTATTTT. Translation gives CARDGGPTDTQYF. The chain has TRBV19 and TRBJ2-3; tentatively, D is TRBD2 (6 bases). Germline V gene sequence: CDR1 LNHDA, CDR2 SQIVND (reference sequence). This CDR3 has 13 amino acids. Trimming stripped 9 bases from V and 2 bases from J, with 12 bases between.

This clone is a singleton in its sample. The chain's CDR3 is CASSLLRTGVYNEQFF. The CDR3 nucleotides read TGTGCCAGCAGTTTATTACGGACAGGGGTGTACAATGAGCAGTTCTTC. The chain combines TRBV27 with TRBJ2-1, with 9 bases matching TRBD1. Trimming took 1 base from V and 4 from J; bases not matched to a gene: 5. Germline CDR1 and CDR2: MNHEY and SMNVEV (reference sequence). The CDR3 is made up of 16 amino acids.

This chain links TRBV5-4 with TRBJ2-1, with TRBD2 identical over 8 bases. V dropped 4 bases and J dropped 8; count of bases not matched to a gene: 2. This CDR3 is built from 12 residues. Germline lookup yields CDR1 SGHNT and CDR2 YYREEE (reference sequence). DNA of the CDR3: TGTGCCAGCAGCCGGACTAGCTATGAGCAGTTCTTC. It codes for CASSRTSYEQFF.

This clone has just one count. The V call is TRBV7-8, the J call TRBJ1-1; tentatively, D is TRBD1 (5 bases). CDR1 and CDR2 (germline): SGHVS, FQNEAQ. The CDR3 has 14 amino acids. Trimming shortened V by 5 bases and J by 5 bases, and 15 bases separated the two germline ends. In DNA, the CDR3 is TGTGCCAGCAGCGCAGTTCCAGGGTCAACTGAAGCTTTCTTT. Its protein is CASSAVPGSTEAFF.

The gene calls are TRBV27 and TRBJ1-6; 10 nucleotides match TRBD1. CDR1 and CDR2 from the germline V gene are MNHEY and SMNVEV (reference sequence). This CDR3 comprises 14 residues. Trimming removed 4 bases from V and 8 bases from J; junction bases left unmatched: 2. This CDR3 reads CASSSDRGYSPLHF. The CDR3 coding sequence is TGTGCCAGCAGTTCGGACAGGGGGTATTCACCCCTCCACTTT.

The V call is TRBV6-2 or TRBV6-3, the J call TRBJ2-7, with unresolved D. Germline assignment: CDR1 MNHEY and CDR2 SVGEGT. V was shortened by 3 bases and J by 2 bases, with 8 bases between the two germline ends. CDR3 size: 13 residues. The CDR3 coding sequence is TGTGCCAGCAGTTATTCCAGGACCTACGAGCAGTACTTC. It yields the protein CASSYSRTYEQYF.

V usage is TRBV6-1 and J usage is TRBJ2-7; D is possibly TRBD2 (5 bases). V was clipped by 1 base and J by 3 bases, with 10 bases between them. Per the germline V gene, CDR1 is MNHNS and CDR2 is SASEGT. CDR3 length equals 14 residues. CDR3 nucleotide sequence: TGTGCCAGCAGTGAAGGAGGGAGTTTCTACGAGCAGTACTTC. Encoded protein: CASSEGGSFYEQYF.

The CDR3 spells CASSEWVDRAYEQYF. For the CDR3, the DNA is TGTGCCAGCAGTGAATGGGTCGACAGGGCCTACGAGCAGTACTTC. V is TRBV2 and J is TRBJ2-7; 7 nucleotides agree with TRBD1. The CDR3 covers 15 residues. Germline-derived CDR1 and CDR2 are SNHLY and FYNNEI. Unmatched junction bases numbered 6, after V lost 2 bases and J lost 2 bases.

V usage is TRBV12-5 and J usage is TRBJ2-7; 9 positions match TRBD2. Trimming at V came to 0 bases and at J to 4 bases, leaving 7 bases not matched to a gene. The CDR3 sequence is 16 residues long. CDR1 and CDR2 from the germline V gene are LGHNT and FRNRAP. The CDR3 loop reads CASGLVLGSGGYEQYF. DNA for the CDR3: TGTGCTAGTGGTTTGGTACTAGGAAGCGGGGGGTACGAGCAGTACTTC.

The chain employs TRBV4-2 and TRBJ1-6, with 8 bases matching TRBD1. The CDR3 spans 17 residues. The germline CDR1 and CDR2 sequences are LGHNA and YNFKEQ. The J segment lost 4 bases and the V segment lost 1 base, leaving 6 bases of the junction unmatched. The CDR3 nucleotides read TGTGCCAGCAGCCAAGGAGGCAGGGGGCATTATAATTCACCCCTCCACTTT. Its protein product is CASSQGGRGHYNSPLHF.

The J gene is TRBJ2-3, the V gene TRBV6-4, with 8 bases lining up with TRBD2. Germline values: CDR1 MRHNA, CDR2 SNTAGT. The length of the CDR3 is 15 residues. With V trimmed by 3 bases and J by 2 bases, 4 bases remained unmatched. In DNA form, the CDR3 reads TGTGCCAGCAGTGAAGCGGGGGAGTTCACAGATACGCAGTATTTT. Protein: CASSEAGEFTDTQYF.

The chain employs TRBV5-6 and TRBJ2-7; D unclear. Germline CDR1 is SGHDT and CDR2 is YYEEEE. The CDR3 is 13 residues long. V dropped 4 bases and J dropped 2 bases, with 10 bases sitting between them. CDR3: CASSLGGPYEQYF. Here the CDR3 DNA reads TGTGCCAGCAGCCTGGGCGGCCCCTACGAGCAGTACTTC.

This chain connects TRBV29-1 to TRBJ1-1; possibly TRBD1 for D (5 bases). The CDR3 totals 13 residues. Germline assignment: CDR1 SQVTM and CDR2 ANQGSEA. The V end was cut by 7 bases, the J end by 7 bases, with 19 bases between. CDR3 nucleotide sequence: TGCAGCGGACGATCGCAGGGAAGGGGTGAAGCTTTCTTT. This codes for CSGRSQGRGEAFF. The complete variable domain, with remaining parts taken from reference TRBV29-1 and TRBJ1-1, reads SAVISQKPSRDICQRGTSLTIQCQVDSQVTMMFWYRQQPGQSLTLIATANQGSEATYESGFVIDKFPISRPNLTFSTLTVSNMSPEDSSIYLCSGRSQGRGEAFFGQGTRLTVV.

This sequence joins TRBV9 and TRBJ1-1; the D is unclear. The germline V and J ends were trimmed by 0 bases and 3 bases, with 3 bases remaining between them. Germline lookup yields CDR1 SGDLS and CDR2 YYNGEE. The CDR3 consists of 12 residues. CDR3 sequence reads: CASSVGDTEAFF. The CDR3 DNA sequence: TGTGCCAGCAGCGTAGGGGACACTGAAGCTTTCTTT.

V usage is TRBV3-1 (or the pseudogene TRBV3-2) and J usage is TRBJ1-5; 10 positions agree with TRBD1. J was trimmed by 6 bases and V by 4 bases; bases with no gene match: 6. Germline V lookup: CDR1 LGHDT, CDR2 YNNKEL (reference sequence). CDR3 length: 15 residues. CDR3 DNA sequence: TGTGCCAGCAGCCTGGGACAGGGGAAGATTCAGCCCCAGCATTTT. Translated: CASSLGQGKIQPQHF.

The chain uses TRBV14 and TRBJ2-7; 10 bases are shared with TRBD2. Trimming cost V 3 bases and J 5 bases; bases outside gene matches: 19. Germline values: CDR1 SGHDN, CDR2 FVKESK. The CDR3 totals 19 residues. The CDR3 is CASSQDFRSGRLRVHEQYF. The CDR3 nucleotides are TGTGCCAGCAGCCAGGATTTTCGTAGCGGGAGGCTGAGGGTCCACGAGCAGTACTTC.

V gene TRBV5-1 combines with J gene TRBJ1-1; D might be TRBD1 (6 bases). Looked up from germline, CDR1 is SGHRS and CDR2 is YFSETQ. The CDR3 consists of 15 residues. Trimming took off 4 bases at V and 5 bases at J, with 18 bases between the two ends. CDR3 DNA: TGCGCCAGCAGCCAGAGGCCTCAAGGGGGGACTGAAGCTTTCTTT. This gives the protein CASSQRPQGGTEAFF.

The chain carries TRBV6-5 and TRBJ1-3, with D maybe TRBD1 (6 bases). The CDR3 is 14 residues long. V lost 6 bases and J lost 0, with 9 bases in between. The germline V gene encodes CDR1 MNHEY and CDR2 SVGAGI. The CDR3: CASSDRSSGNTIYF. CDR3 bases: TGTGCCAGCAGCGACAGGAGCTCTGGAAACACCATATATTTT.

This chain joins TRBV24-1 and TRBJ2-7; TRBD2 matches at 9 bases. Germline V gene data show CDR1 as KGHDR and CDR2 as SFDVKD. The ends lost 4 bases at V and 8 bases at J; junction bases unmatched: 5. The length of the CDR3 is 13 residues. The CDR3 here is CATSDWTSAKQYF. The CDR3 nucleotides are TGTGCCACCAGTGACTGGACTAGCGCTAAGCAGTACTTC.

The chain employs TRBV11-2 and TRBJ1-4; D is ambiguous. The CDR3 contains 15 residues. CDR1 is SGHAT, CDR2 FQNNGV, per germline. The V and J ends lost 5 bases and 4 bases respectively, with 14 bases between them. CDR3 sequence reads: CASSPTPGFNEKLFF. Here the CDR3 DNA reads TGTGCCAGCAGCCCCACCCCCGGATTTAATGAAAAACTGTTTTTT.

This clone was seen once. J is TRBJ2-2 and V is TRBV5-1, with 9 bases aligning to TRBD1. CDR3 size: 15 residues. V lost 7 bases and J lost 4; bases outside the gene matches: 8. Germline V gives CDR1 SGHRS, CDR2 YFSETQ. The CDR3 bases are TGCGCCAGCCGAACTACAGGGGGCCGCACCGGGGAGCTGTTTTTT. As protein: CASRTTGGRTGELFF. The full variable domain, its missing parts supplied by reference TRBV5-1 and TRBJ2-2, is KAGVTQTPRYLIKTRGQQVTLSCSPISGHRSVSWYQQTPGQGLQFLFEYFSETQRNKGNFPGRFSGRQFSNSRSEMNVSTLELGDSALYLCASRTTGGRTGELFFGEGSRLTVL.

The chain combines TRBV5-1 with TRBJ2-5; possibly TRBD1 for D (7 bases). Germline values: CDR1 SGHRS, CDR2 YFSETQ. CDR3 length: 15 residues. Trimming pared 4 bases from V and 5 bases from J, leaving 18 bases between. CDR3 DNA sequence: TGCGCCAGCAGCCCCGGGACAGCGGGTAGGGAGACCCAGTACTTC. It codes for CASSPGTAGRETQYF.

The chain links TRBV19 to TRBJ2-1; D is unclear. V lost 5 bases, J lost 0 bases, and 11 bases lay in between. The CDR3 is made up of 15 amino acids. The germline CDR1 and CDR2 sequences are LNHDA and SQIVND (reference sequence). CDR3 in amino acids: CASSVSVGSYNEQFF. Here the CDR3 DNA reads TGTGCCAGTAGTGTGTCCGTGGGCTCCTACAATGAGCAGTTCTTC.

The genes are TRBV12-5 and TRBJ2-2; D possibly corresponds to TRBD1 (6 bases). Trimming took off 0 bases at V and 5 bases at J, with 10 bases between the two ends. In germline, CDR1 is LGHNT, CDR2 FRNRAP. This CDR3 contains 15 residues. CDR3 in DNA: TGTGCTAGTGGTTTGGTACAGGGACGGACCGGGGAGCTGTTTTTT. This encodes CASGLVQGRTGELFF.